This T cell receptor (beta chain) was retrieved from a study of cytomegalovirus exposure and HLA in healthy donors. Study-wide results and limits: Cytomegalovirus-associated TCR beta chains were listed, numbering 150 to 200.

Trimming cost V 5 bases and J 6 bases; bases outside gene matches: 7. This CDR3 has 15 amino acids. The germline gives CDR1 SGHVS, CDR2 FNYEAQ. The donors (healthy individuals) were bone marrow donors. Donors were ostensibly healthy at sampling, although undocumented immune exposures were probable. Points on this clone: The antigen remains undetermined.

The study ran its PCR with 60 Vbeta and 13 Jbeta primers. Clones were read by immunoSEQ multiplex PCR, and TCRdb kept only the in-frame ones, dropping some. Here the sample spans 98,000 or so clones, 75% to 80% being singletons. The clonotype comes from a man aged 60-69 years in good health and CMV-seropositive. The material sequenced was PBMCs. The V call is TRBV7-6, the J call TRBJ2-7; 13 positions match TRBD2. The CDR3 DNA reads as TGTGCCAGCAGCCCCCGGACTAGCGGGGGCAGCGAGCAGTACTTC. Amino acids: CASSPRTSGGSEQYF.